This paragraph covers one T cell receptor beta chain sequence. This entry comes from a study of response to subunit inactivated influenza vaccine. TCRdb ran MiXCR on the RT-PCR reads and lists one entry per CDR3 protein. The data show roughly 550,000 distinct CDR3 sequences, approximately 24% seen once. V was pared by 4 bases and J by 3 bases, with 16 bases between. CDR1 is MNHEY, CDR2 SVGEGT, per germline. The CDR3 is made up of 15 amino acids. The sample was also linked to a second study, of T cells expressing NK-cell markers. As reported in that work: What made the TCR beta cDNA was 5'RACE template switching with UMIs. Serological testing identified seven of the eight sequenced donors as HCMV-seropositive and one as seronegative. In more than 5 donors, dominant CD3+CD56+NKG2C+ clonotypes ranked among the top 10 CD8+ clonotypes.

Sequences were derived from CD4+ T cells sorted from PBMCs, sampled 11 to 12 days after vaccination. The chain recombines TRBV6-2 or TRBV6-3 with TRBJ2-7; D may match TRBD1 or TRBD2 (5 bases each). The TCR originated in a man aged 50 or older who received an inactivated influenza vaccine. CDR3 in DNA: TGTGCCAGCAGTTCTGGGGGTGTCTCCAACTACGAGCAGTACTTC. Translated, it gives CASSSGGVSNYEQYF.